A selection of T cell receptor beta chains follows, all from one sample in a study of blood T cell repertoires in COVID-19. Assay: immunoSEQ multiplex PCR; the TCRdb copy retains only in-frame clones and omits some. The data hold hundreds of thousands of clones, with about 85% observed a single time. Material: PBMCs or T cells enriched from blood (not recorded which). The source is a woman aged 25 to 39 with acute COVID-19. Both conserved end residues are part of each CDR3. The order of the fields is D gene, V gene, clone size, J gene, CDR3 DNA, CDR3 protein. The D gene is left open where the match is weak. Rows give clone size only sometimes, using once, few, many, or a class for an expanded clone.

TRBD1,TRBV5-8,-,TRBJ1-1,TGTGCCAGCAGCTTGACGAACAGGGGGGCGAGCACTGAAGCTTTCTTT,CASSLTNRGASTEAFF
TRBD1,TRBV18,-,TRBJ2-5,TGTGCCAGCTCACCAAGGACAGGGGACCGGGGGACCCAGTACTTC,CASSPRTGDRGTQYF
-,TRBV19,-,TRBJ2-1,TGTGCCAGTGCTGGACAGTATAACAATGAGCAGTTCTTC,CASAGQYNNEQFF
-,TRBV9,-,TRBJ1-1,TGTGCCAGCAGCGTAGGTCCGGACATGAACACTGAAGCTTTCTTT,CASSVGPDMNTEAFF
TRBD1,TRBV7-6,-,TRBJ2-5,TGTGCCAGCAGCTTAGGGACAGGGGGCAATTTTGAGACCCAGTACTTC,CASSLGTGGNFETQYF
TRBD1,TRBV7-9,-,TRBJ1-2,TGTGCCAGCAGCTTTGGGACAGGGAGTTATGGCTACACCTTC,CASSFGTGSYGYTF
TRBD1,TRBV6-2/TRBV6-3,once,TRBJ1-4,TGTGCCAGCAGTGCGCCGGGACAGGGGATAGGAAAACTGTTTTTT,CASSAPGQGIGKLFF
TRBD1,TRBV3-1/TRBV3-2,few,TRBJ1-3,TGTGCCAGCAGCCAAGATCCTACCGACAGGGACTCTGGAAACACCATATATTTT,CASSQDPTDRDSGNTIYF
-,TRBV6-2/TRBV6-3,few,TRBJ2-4,TGTGCCAGCAGTTTGGAGGACTGGGCCATTCAGTACTTC,CASSLEDWAIQYF
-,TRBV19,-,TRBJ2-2,TGTGCCAGTAGTCATCGGGACCATAGACTAGTGGACACCGGGGAGCTGTTTTTT,CASSHRDHRLVDTGELFF
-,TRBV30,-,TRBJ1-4,TGTGCCTGGAGTGTACTATTAGTAGGAGGAGTAAATGAAAAACTGTTTTTT,CAWSVLLVGGVNEKLFF
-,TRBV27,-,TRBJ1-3,TGTGCCAGCAGTTATAACTCTGGAAACACCATATATTTT,CASSYNSGNTIYF
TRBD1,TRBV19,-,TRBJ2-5,TGTGCCAGTAGTATGGGAAGACAGGGCCCTCAAGAGACCCAGTACTTC,CASSMGRQGPQETQYF
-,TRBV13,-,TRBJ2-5,TGTGCCAGCAGCTTAGGCAGGGGTTTGACCCAAGAGACCCAGTACTTC,CASSLGRGLTQETQYF
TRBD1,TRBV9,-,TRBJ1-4,TGTGCCAGCAGCGCCGAGGGACAGAGTAATGAAAAACTGTTTTTT,CASSAEGQSNEKLFF
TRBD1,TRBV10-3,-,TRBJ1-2,TGTGCCATCAGTGAGGACGGGACAGGGATCTATGGCTACACCTTC,CAISEDGTGIYGYTF
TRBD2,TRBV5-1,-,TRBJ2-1,TGCGCCAGCAGACAGCGGGAGTCCTACAATGAGCAGTTCTTC,CASRQRESYNEQFF
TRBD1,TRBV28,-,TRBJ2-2,TGTGCCAGCAGTTTAACGGGACAGGGTTTGACCGGGGAGCTGTTTTTT,CASSLTGQGLTGELFF
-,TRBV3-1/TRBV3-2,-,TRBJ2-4,TGTGCCAGCAGCCAGGGTCCAGGGGTTGGCATTCAGTACTTC,CASSQGPGVGIQYF
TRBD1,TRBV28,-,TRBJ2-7,TGTGCCAGCAGTTTAGGGACAGGGGGTGACGAGCAGTACTTC,CASSLGTGGDEQYF
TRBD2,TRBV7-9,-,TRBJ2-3,TGTGCCAGCAGCCGGACTAGCGGACCACAAGATACGCAGTATTTT,CASSRTSGPQDTQYF
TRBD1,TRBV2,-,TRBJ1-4,TGTGCCACTAAAACCGGGACAGGGTATAAACTGTTTTTT,CATKTGTGYKLFF
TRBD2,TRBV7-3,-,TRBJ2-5,TGTGCCAGCAGCTTAATAGTCTTTGCGGGGGGAGATTTAGAGGAGACCCAGTACTTC,CASSLIVFAGGDLEETQYF
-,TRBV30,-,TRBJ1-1,TGTGCCTGGAAAGGGGGCACTGAAGCTTTCTTT,CAWKGGTEAFF
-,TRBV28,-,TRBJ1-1,TGTGCCAGCACCTATGCGAGGGCGCAAGTGGACACTGAAGCTTTCTTT,CASTYARAQVDTEAFF
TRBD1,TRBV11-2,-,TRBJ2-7,TGTGCCAGCAGCCTGAGGTGGGGACAGGGTTCCTACGAGCAGTACTTC,CASSLRWGQGSYEQYF
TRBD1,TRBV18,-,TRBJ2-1,TGTGCCAGCTCACCAAGGACAGGGGACAATGAGCAGTTCTTC,CASSPRTGDNEQFF
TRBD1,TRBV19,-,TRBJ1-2,TGTGCCAGTAGTTCTCGACAGGGATTAATAGGCTACACCTTC,CASSSRQGLIGYTF
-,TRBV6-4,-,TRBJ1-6,TGTGCCAGCAGGCGGGATCCCGGTTCACCCCTCCACTTT,CASRRDPGSPLHF
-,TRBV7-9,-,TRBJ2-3,TGTGCCAGCAGTCAGACCCGGGGAGATACGCAGTATTTT,CASSQTRGDTQYF
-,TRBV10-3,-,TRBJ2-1,TGTGCCATCAGAGACAGGCTGAGCTCCTACAATGAGCAGTTCTTC,CAIRDRLSSYNEQFF
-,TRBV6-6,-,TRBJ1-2,TGTGCCAGCAGACAGGGTGGGGTCTATGGCTACACCTTC,CASRQGGVYGYTF
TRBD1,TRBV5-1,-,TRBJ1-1,TGCGCCAGCAGCTTGGTCCCGGGACAGGGTTGGAACACTGAAGCTTTCTTT,CASSLVPGQGWNTEAFF
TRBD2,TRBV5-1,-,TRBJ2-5,TGCGCCAGCAGCTTGTTGCGGGGGAAGAACCAAGAGACCCAGTACTTC,CASSLLRGKNQETQYF
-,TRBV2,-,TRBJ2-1,TGTGCCAGCAGTAGGGGCGGCGAGCAGTTCTTC,CASSRGGEQFF
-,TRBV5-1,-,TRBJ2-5,TGCGCCAGCTTCGCAGGGGGGTACGAAGAGACCCAGTACTTC,CASFAGGYEETQYF
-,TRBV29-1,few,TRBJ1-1,TGCAGCGATCGAACAGGTTTGAACACTGAAGCTTTCTTT,CSDRTGLNTEAFF
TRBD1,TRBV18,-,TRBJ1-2,TGTGCCAGCTCACCATTCGGACAGGGGGCCGATGGCTACACCTTC,CASSPFGQGADGYTF
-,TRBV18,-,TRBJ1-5,TGTGCCAGCTCACCAAGTGGAGGAGGGAGCAATCAGCCCCAGCATTTT,CASSPSGGGSNQPQHF
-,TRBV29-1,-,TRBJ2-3,TGCAGCGTTGCAGGCCGGAGCACAGATACGCAGTATTTT,CSVAGRSTDTQYF